Presented here are 26 T cell receptor beta chains from one specimen sequenced in a study of blood T cell repertoires in COVID-19. Clones were read by immunoSEQ multiplex PCR, and TCRdb kept only the in-frame ones, dropping some. Of roughly 15,000 clones in the sample, about 90% are singletons; the top ten hold approximately 4.2%. Sequences were obtained from peripheral blood. The receptors shown here come from a man aged 55 to 70 with active COVID-19.

This clone has a single count. This rearrangement joins TRBV24-1 to TRBJ2-5, with D tentatively TRBD2 (7 bases). With 5 bases removed from V and 0 bases from J, the gap between germline ends came to 12 bases. Germline CDR1 is KGHDR and CDR2 is SFDVKD. This CDR3 is 15 amino acids long. The DNA for the CDR3 is TGTGCCACCAGTGTGGGAGGGGGTAACCAAGAGACCCAGTACTTC. This codes for CATSVGGGNQETQYF.

The chain couples TRBV27 to TRBJ2-1; 7 nucleotides match TRBD2. The CDR3 covers 13 residues. J gave up 10 bases and V 4 bases, and 7 bases lay outside the gene matches. Germline CDR1 is MNHEY and CDR2 is SMNVEV (reference sequence). The CDR3 here is CASSSGLGREQFF. The CDR3 nucleotides are TGTGCCAGCAGTTCCGGACTAGGACGCGAGCAGTTCTTC.

This clone was seen just once. J is TRBJ2-7 and V is TRBV2, with 8 bases lining up with TRBD1. Trimming at V came to 9 bases and at J to 5 bases, leaving 9 bases not matched to a gene. From germline, CDR1 is SNHLY and CDR2 FYNNEI. The CDR3 length is 13 residues. This chain's CDR3 is CASNRDRYDEQYF. The CDR3 DNA reads TGTGCCAGTAACCGGGACAGGTACGACGAGCAGTACTTC.

This sequence joins TRBV10-3 and TRBJ1-3, with no clear D. From germline, CDR1 is ENHRY and CDR2 SYGVKD. V was shortened by 3 bases and J by 0 bases, with 6 bases between the two germline ends. The CDR3 contains 14 residues. CDR3 nucleotide sequence: TGTGCCATCAGTGATGGAGACTCTGGAAACACCATATATTTT. This sequence encodes CAISDGDSGNTIYF.

The rearrangement joins TRBV19 to TRBJ1-1; 9 nucleotides line up with TRBD1. The CDR3 covers 16 residues. V shed 4 bases and J 5 bases; nucleotides not matched to a gene: 11. Germline V lookup: CDR1 LNHDA, CDR2 SQIVND (reference sequence). The CDR3 DNA reads as TGTGCCAGTAGTACTTCGTATGACAGGGGGAGGACTGAAGCTTTCTTT. Its translation: CASSTSYDRGRTEAFF.

This clone is a singleton in its sample. The CDR3 coding sequence is TGCGCCAGCAGCTTGGCGGGGGGGGCCTTCTCCTACGAGCAGTACGTC. This translates into CASSLAGGAFSYEQYV. The rearrangement uses TRBV5-1 and TRBJ2-7; 8 bases agree with TRBD2. The CDR3 totals 16 residues. Germline CDR1 is SGHRS and CDR2 is YFSETQ. After removal of 0 bases from V and 0 bases from J, the junction contained 5 bases not matched to a gene.

This clone was picked up one time. The V and J genes are TRBV18 and TRBJ1-6; D gene uncertain. Germline CDR1 is KGHSH and CDR2 is LQKENI. The CDR3 spans 14 residues. With 3 bases removed from V and 5 bases from J, the gap between germline ends came to 8 bases. CDR3 sequence: CASSPKRDNSPLHF. The CDR3 nucleotides are TGTGCCAGCTCACCTAAACGGGATAATTCACCCCTCCACTTT.

The count of this clone is one. The genes are TRBV7-3 and TRBJ2-7; D uncertain. V dropped 4 bases and J dropped 7 bases, with 14 bases sitting between them. This CDR3 region has 13 residues. CDR1 and CDR2 (germline): SGHTA, FQGTGA. CDR3 DNA sequence: TGTGCCAGCAGCTCCTACCGAGATACGGAGCAGTACTTC. It encodes CASSSYRDTEQYF. Full variable domain (remainder filled in from reference TRBV7-3 and TRBJ2-7): GAGVSQTPSNKVTEKGKYVELRCDPISGHTALYWYRQSLGQGPEFLIYFQGTGAADDSGLPNDRFFAVRPEGSVSTLKIQRTERGDSAVYLCASSSYRDTEQYFGPGTRLTVT.

This sequence joins TRBV18 and TRBJ2-3; D is possibly TRBD1 (6 bases). The V end was cut by 2 bases, the J end by 5 bases, with 11 bases between. The CDR3 consists of 14 residues. The germline V gene has CDR1 KGHSH and CDR2 LQKENI. CDR3 DNA sequence: TGTGCCAGCTCACCAAAGCAGACAGGAGATACGCAGTATTTT. This gives the protein CASSPKQTGDTQYF.

V gene TRBV5-1 combines with J gene TRBJ1-1; D uncertain. V lost 5 bases and J lost 1, with 12 bases in between. This CDR3 contains 14 residues. Germline values: CDR1 SGHRS, CDR2 YFSETQ. The CDR3 spells CASRLSLGNTEAFF. The DNA of the CDR3 is TGCGCCAGCAGATTGTCACTCGGGAACACTGAAGCTTTCTTT.

This clone was picked up one time. The chain combines TRBV10-3 with TRBJ2-7, with a possible D match to TRBD2 (5 bases). V was trimmed by 6 bases and J by 4 bases, leaving 10 bases between them. This CDR3 comprises 12 residues. Germline assignment: CDR1 ENHRY and CDR2 SYGVKD. CDR3 DNA sequence: TGTGCCATCAGCGACCGGGGTTACGAGCAGTACTTC. Its translation: CAISDRGYEQYF.

The chain employs TRBV15 and TRBJ2-1; 10 bases line up with TRBD1. The J segment lost 5 bases and the V segment lost 1 base, leaving 5 bases of the junction unmatched. The CDR3 loop spans 16 amino acids. Germline lookup yields CDR1 LNHNV and CDR2 YYDKDF (reference sequence). The CDR3 DNA follows: TGTGCCACCAGCAGAGGGGACAGGGGATTAGACAATGAGCAGTTCTTC. Its protein is CATSRGDRGLDNEQFF.

This sequence joins TRBV29-1 and TRBJ1-2, with 8 bases fitting TRBD1. The CDR3 spans 11 residues. V lost 6 bases and J lost 3; bases outside the gene matches: 0. Germline V gene data show CDR1 as SQVTM and CDR2 as ANQGSEA. The CDR3 nucleotides read TGCAGCGTGGACAGGGACTATGGCTACACCTTC. The encoded protein is CSVDRDYGYTF.

The chain's CDR3 is CASSPQVSYGYTF. The CDR3 DNA is TGTGCCAGCAGCCCCCAGGTATCCTATGGCTACACCTTC. The V call is TRBV14, the J call TRBJ1-2; the D is unclear. This CDR3 has 13 residues. The V end was cut by 4 bases, the J end by 4 bases, with 10 bases between. The V gene's germline CDR1 is SGHDN and CDR2 FVKESK.

This clone was recorded a few times. The chain carries TRBV6-4 and TRBJ2-1, with 10 bases identical to TRBD2. The germline CDR1 and CDR2 sequences are MRHNA and SNTAGT. The CDR3 length is 15 residues. The J segment lost 10 bases and the V segment lost 4 bases, leaving 10 bases of the junction unmatched. CDR3 DNA: TGTGCCAGCAGTGTTAAAAGCGGGGGGGCTTTCGAGCAGTTCTTC. Protein product: CASSVKSGGAFEQFF.

The CDR3 sequence is CASSGVQGALYNEQFF. The CDR3 bases are TGTGCCAGCAGTGGAGTACAGGGGGCGCTTTACAATGAGCAGTTCTTC. This chain links TRBV6-1 with TRBJ2-1; TRBD1 agrees at 9 bases. Germline assignment: CDR1 MNHNS and CDR2 SASEGT. The CDR3 length is 16 residues. The V segment lost 4 bases and the J segment 4 bases; nucleotides outside the gene matches: 8.

The chain uses TRBV2 and TRBJ2-3; no firm D call. The germline V gene encodes CDR1 SNHLY and CDR2 FYNNEI. V was shortened by 7 bases and J by 4 bases, with 9 bases between the two germline ends. The CDR3 spans 12 residues. The CDR3 here is CASTIQSDTQYF. The CDR3 DNA sequence: TGTGCCAGCACAATACAGTCAGATACGCAGTATTTT.

This chain joins TRBV6-2 or TRBV6-3 and TRBJ2-5, with no clear D. The CDR3 loop spans 12 amino acids. CDR1 is MNHEY and CDR2 is SVGEGT in the germline V gene. Trimming removed 0 bases at V and 4 bases at J, with 3 bases between. The CDR3 region is CASSYSRETQYF. CDR3 coding DNA: TGTGCCAGCAGTTACTCGAGAGAGACCCAGTACTTC.

The V gene is TRBV19, the J gene TRBJ2-2; the D is unclear. Trimming left V 2 bases short and J 7 bases short, with 8 bases between. Germline assignment: CDR1 LNHDA and CDR2 SQIVND (reference sequence). CDR3 length: 13 residues. The CDR3 is CASSINHGGELFF. The CDR3, as DNA: TGTGCCAGTAGTATAAATCACGGCGGGGAGCTGTTTTTT.

The rearrangement uses TRBV6-6 and TRBJ2-7, with TRBD2 as a possible D gene (5 bases). Germline CDR1 reads MNHNY; CDR2 reads SVGAGI (reference sequence). This CDR3 is built from 13 residues. V dropped 5 bases and J dropped 5 bases, with 13 bases sitting between them. CDR3 in DNA: TGTGCCAGCAGTATGAGGGCTCGGGACGAGCAGTACTTC. Translated: CASSMRARDEQYF.

The chain carries TRBV10-3 and TRBJ2-5; 8 positions agree with TRBD2. CDR1 ENHRY and CDR2 SYGVKD come from the germline V gene. The CDR3 totals 15 residues. Unmatched junction bases numbered 7, after V lost 3 bases and J lost 4 bases. CDR3 nucleotide sequence: TGTGCCATCAGTGAATCAGGACTAGCTCCAGAGACCCAGTACTTC. The encoded protein is CAISESGLAPETQYF.

This rearrangement joins TRBV2 to TRBJ2-7; TRBD1 aligns across 11 bases. CDR3 length: 14 amino acids. The germline V gene encodes CDR1 SNHLY and CDR2 FYNNEI. V shed 10 bases, J shed 3 bases, and the junction held 8 bases outside the gene matches. The DNA of the CDR3 is TGTGCCACCCGGTGGGGGACAGGGGGCTACGAGCAGTACTTC. The encoded protein is CATRWGTGGYEQYF.

This clone appeared a few times. This chain connects TRBV4-1 to TRBJ2-2, with 8 bases aligning to TRBD2. Germline values: CDR1 MGHRA, CDR2 YSYEKL. CDR3 length: 15 residues. V lost 2 bases to trimming and J lost 6 bases; unmatched junction nucleotides: 5. The CDR3, as DNA: TGCGCCAGCAGCCAACCAACTAGCGGCGCCGGGGAGCTGTTTTTT. It encodes CASSQPTSGAGELFF.

This chain connects TRBV6-5 to TRBJ2-7, with D unresolved. This CDR3 region has 14 residues. Germline values: CDR1 MNHEY, CDR2 SVGAGI. With 9 bases removed from V and 4 bases from J, the gap between germline ends came to 19 bases. The CDR3: CARIWARWVYEQYV. The CDR3 nucleotides are TGTGCCAGAATCTGGGCGCGCTGGGTTTACGAGCAGTACGTC.

The rearrangement uses TRBV6-5 and TRBJ1-3; no reliable D call. Between the trimmed V and J ends, which lost 4 bases and 2 bases, there was a span of 15 bases. The CDR3 loop spans 16 amino acids. Looked up from germline, CDR1 is MNHEY and CDR2 is SVGAGI. The CDR3 bases are TGTGCCAGCAGTTCCCTCCGGGGAGGGACTGGAAACACCATATATTTT. It is translated as CASSSLRGGTGNTIYF.

V usage is TRBV6-2 or TRBV6-3 and J usage is TRBJ2-5, with D possibly being TRBD2 (6 bases). V was trimmed by 5 bases and J by 5 bases, leaving 9 bases between them. The CDR3 runs to 12 residues. CDR1 is MNHEY, CDR2 SVGEGT, per germline. CDR3 DNA sequence: TGTGCCAGCAGTCCGGGGGAGGAGACCCAGTACTTC. Translation: CASSPGEETQYF.